This T cell receptor (beta chain) was observed in a study of blood T cell repertoires in COVID-19. Across the study: The United States, Italy and Spain were the sources of the acute and convalescent COVID-19 samples. Sample material is recorded as cDNA or gDNA derived from T cells, B-cell-depleted T cells, or PBMCs.

Authors' processing steps: Estimation of nucleated cell counts was performed using reference gene primer amplification. TCRdb keeps only in-frame clones here, not all; method: immunoSEQ multiplex PCR. V, J and clone size derive from that table, while D and trimming were established from the DNA sequence. The sample gives fewer than 350,000 clones, 85% of which show up once; about 4% is in the top ten. The CDR3 is made up of 14 amino acids. Germline V gene sequence: CDR1 SNHLY, CDR2 FYNNEI. Trimming removed 2 bases from V and 3 bases from J; junction bases left unmatched: 2. The rearrangement joins TRBV2 to TRBJ1-2; 8 nucleotides agree with TRBD1. The sample was peripheral blood. The sequence was obtained from a woman in her forties or fifties with active or convalescent COVID-19. CDR3 loop: CASSEQGADYGYTF. CDR3 nucleotides: TGTGCCAGCAGTGAACAGGGGGCGGACTATGGCTACACCTTC.